This entry lists 18 T cell receptor beta chains sequenced from one sample in a study of spatial heterogeneity in lung cancer. This sample's time point: sample taken at primary tumor resection. Whole RNA from tumor, nontumor lung or frozen PBMC was sequenced unsorted. TCRdb reprocessed the 5' RACE reads via MiXCR and lists one record per CDR3 protein. Among thousands of distinct CDR3 sequences, 34% were seen once, and the ten largest hold 36%. Sequencing used PBMCs, obtained at surgery. These receptors originate from a male donor with early-stage non-small cell lung cancer.

A word on this clonotype: This beta chain is a stray sequence in a library constructed for alpha chains; its clone size is not meaningful. The rearrangement joins TRBV7-8 to TRBJ2-7; 8 bases map to TRBD1. After removal of 2 bases from V and 5 bases from J, the junction contained 2 bases not matched to a gene. The germline CDR1 and CDR2 sequences are SGHVS and FQNEAQ. The CDR3 contains 13 residues. CDR3 nucleotides: TGTGCCAGCAGCTTACAGGGGGCGGACGAGCAGTACTTC. Protein: CASSLQGADEQYF.

Remarks on this clonotype: In a library made to pick up alpha chains, this beta chain is a stray read with a size that means little. The rearrangement joins TRBV7-2 to TRBJ2-5; tentatively, D is TRBD1 (6 bases). The CDR3 has 14 residues. CDR1 and CDR2 from the germline V gene are SGHTA and FQGNSA. Trimming removed 4 bases from V and 5 bases from J, with 14 bases in between. CDR3 in DNA: TGTGCCAGCAGCTCACAGGGCCTCAAGGAGACCCAGTACTTC. Its protein is CASSSQGLKETQYF.

This clonotype was detected only a few times. This beta chain turned up in a library designed for alpha chains; as an off-target read, its abundance says little. The V and J genes are TRBV29-1 and TRBJ2-4; TRBD2 agrees at 11 bases. The V segment lost 5 bases and the J segment 9 bases; nucleotides outside the gene matches: 12. The germline gives CDR1 SQVTM, CDR2 ANQGSEA. CDR3 length equals 15 residues. Here the CDR3 reads CSVSLAGDFTGIQYF. The CDR3 region has the DNA TGCAGCGTTTCACTAGCGGGAGACTTTACTGGCATTCAGTACTTC. Together with reference TRBV29-1 and TRBJ2-4, the CDR3 gives the full variable domain: SAVISQKPSRDICQRGTSLTIQCQVDSQVTMMFWYRQQPGQSLTLIATANQGSEATYESGFVIDKFPISRPNLTFSTLTVSNMSPEDSSIYLCSVSLAGDFTGIQYFGAGTRLSVL.

There are a few counts of this clonotype. This beta chain turned up in a library designed for alpha chains; as an off-target read, its abundance says little. The genes are TRBV10-2 and TRBJ2-7; no firm D call. With 6 bases removed from V and 6 bases from J, the gap between germline ends came to 21 bases. CDR1 is WSHSY, CDR2 SAAADI, per germline. The CDR3 spans 15 residues. CDR3 DNA sequence: TGCGCCAGCAGCTCCCCTGAGGTAGGGTTAAGCGAGCAGTACTTC. Translating it yields CASSSPEVGLSEQYF.

Details on this clonotype: This beta chain is off target for a library built for alpha chains, so its abundance means little. The chain recombines TRBV28 with TRBJ2-5; D may correspond to TRBD1 or TRBD2 (5 bases each). Germline V CDR1 and CDR2: MDHEN, SYDVKM. V shed 6 bases and J shed 4 bases, with 24 bases lying between them. The CDR3 extends over 17 amino acids. The CDR3 loop is CASSSMRAGFNGETQYF. CDR3 nucleotide sequence: TGTGCCAGCAGCAGTATGAGGGCAGGGTTTAACGGAGAGACCCAGTACTTC.

Worth noting for this clonotype: This beta chain came through as a stray read in a library set up for alpha chains, and its size says little. The J gene is TRBJ2-5, the V gene TRBV6-6, with 7 bases matching TRBD1. The CDR3 loop spans 16 amino acids. The germline V gene has CDR1 MNHNY and CDR2 SVGAGI (reference sequence). J lost 5 bases, V lost 5 bases, and 14 bases had no gene match. The CDR3 reads CASSRIPTGNGETQYF. The CDR3 nucleotides read TGTGCCAGCAGTAGGATACCGACAGGGAATGGTGAGACCCAGTACTTC.

As regards this clonotype: Because the library targeted alpha chains, this beta chain is an off-target read whose size means little. The rearrangement links TRBV12-3 or TRBV12-4 to TRBJ2-7; D is possibly TRBD2 (6 bases). V lost 5 bases, J lost 6 bases, and 14 bases lay in between. The CDR3 length is 13 residues. The CDR3 here is CASSPYGEAEQYF. The CDR3 nucleotides read TGTGCCAGCAGTCCCTACGGGGAGGCCGAGCAGTACTTC.

The table lists this clonotype with a few counts. This beta chain is off target for a library built for alpha chains, so its abundance means little. The chain is built from TRBV29-1 and TRBJ2-1; D unclear. The CDR3 consists of 13 residues. V shed 3 bases and J shed 0 bases, with 6 bases lying between them. Germline V gene sequence: CDR1 SQVTM, CDR2 ANQGSEA. The DNA for the CDR3 is TGCAGCGTTGACAGTCGCTCCTACAATGAGCAGTTCTTC. Protein product: CSVDSRSYNEQFF.

Concerning this clonotype: Since it is a stray read in a library aimed at alpha chains, this beta chain has a size that is not meaningful. The J gene is TRBJ2-3, the V gene TRBV19; D unresolved. Trimming pared 7 bases from V and 1 base from J, leaving 18 bases between. CDR1 and CDR2 (germline): LNHDA, SQIVND (reference sequence). CDR3 length: 16 residues. CDR3 sequence (DNA): TGTGCCAGTATTCCGAGCCGGGCCACGGGCACAGATACGCAGTATTTT. Translating gives CASIPSRATGTDTQYF.

Comments on this clonotype: Found in a library prepared for alpha chains, this beta chain is an off-target read, and its abundance has little meaning. This chain joins TRBV5-1 and TRBJ2-7; the match to TRBD2 covers 10 bases. CDR1 SGHRS and CDR2 YFSETQ come from the germline V gene. The ends lost 3 bases at V and 3 bases at J; junction bases unmatched: 6. The CDR3 is 15 amino acids. The CDR3 is CASSSELAGIYEQYF. The CDR3, as DNA: TGCGCCAGCAGCTCAGAACTAGCGGGGATCTACGAGCAGTACTTC.

Remarks on this clonotype: Being off target in a library aimed at alpha chains, this beta chain has a size of little meaning. The chain combines TRBV20-1 with TRBJ2-2; D gene unclear. This CDR3 region has 12 residues. Germline lookup yields CDR1 DFQATT and CDR2 SNEGSKA (reference sequence). V was pared by 0 bases and J by 9 bases, with 8 bases between. The CDR3 sequence: CSARDGRRELFF. CDR3 sequence (DNA): TGCAGTGCTAGAGATGGCCGGCGGGAGCTGTTTTTT.

Turning to this clonotype: This beta chain appears as a stray read in a library generated for alpha chains; its size is not informative. The rearrangement uses TRBV30 and TRBJ2-7; TRBD1 might be the D (6 bases). The CDR3 has 13 amino acids. Trimming pared 4 bases from V and 6 bases from J, leaving 16 bases between. In germline, CDR1 is GTSNPN, CDR2 SVGIG (reference sequence). CDR3 region: CAWTATGSGEQYF. The CDR3 DNA reads TGTGCCTGGACCGCCACAGGGTCCGGCGAGCAGTACTTC.

A remark on this clonotype: This beta chain appears as a stray read in a library generated for alpha chains; its size is not informative. The genes are TRBV7-2 and TRBJ2-1; D is undetermined. Germline V gives CDR1 SGHTA, CDR2 FQGNSA. This CDR3 spans 13 amino acids. The V gene lost 4 bases and the J gene lost 9 bases, with 13 bases spanning the gap. Here the CDR3 reads CASSSYIVSEQFF. The DNA of the CDR3 is TGTGCCAGCAGCTCCTACATTGTCTCTGAGCAGTTCTTC.

This clonotype has only a few counts. Because the library targeted alpha chains, this beta chain is an off-target read whose size means little. The J gene is TRBJ2-2, the V gene TRBV19, with D possibly TRBD1 on 5 matching bases. The CDR3 spans 14 residues. Germline V gives CDR1 LNHDA, CDR2 SQIVND (reference sequence). Trimming removed 7 bases from V and 3 bases from J, with 12 bases in between. CDR3 sequence (DNA): TGTGCCAGTAACCTAAGGACACACACCGGGGAGCTGTTTTTT. Protein product: CASNLRTHTGELFF.

There are a few counts of this clonotype. Since the library was made to target alpha chains, this beta chain is a stray read and its abundance is not meaningful. The chain uses TRBV7-4 and TRBJ2-7, with D maybe TRBD2 (6 bases). From germline, CDR1 is SGHVT and CDR2 SQSDAQ. V was shortened by 1 base and J by 1 base, with 14 bases between the two germline ends. The CDR3 contains 16 residues. Here the CDR3 reads CASSLELAGLSYEQYF. CDR3 sequence (DNA): TGTGCCAGCAGCTTAGAATTGGCGGGACTGTCCTACGAGCAGTACTTC.

A word on this clonotype: In a library made to pick up alpha chains, this beta chain is a stray read with a size that means little. This chain uses TRBV12-3 or TRBV12-4 with TRBJ2-3, with D possibly being TRBD1 (5 bases). V was pared by 6 bases and J by 5 bases, with 12 bases between. The CDR3 has 13 residues. DNA for the CDR3: TGTGCCAGCAGCGCACAGGTAAAAGATACGCAGTATTTT. Amino acid sequence: CASSAQVKDTQYF.

For this clonotype: A library prepared for alpha chains yielded this beta chain as an off-target read; its size is of little meaning. The V and J genes are TRBV11-1 and TRBJ2-1; TRBD2 might be the D (6 bases). Trimming removed 5 bases at V and 8 bases at J, with 16 bases between. This CDR3 region has 14 residues. Germline CDR1 SGHAT, CDR2 FQDESV (reference sequence). The CDR3 region is CASSVAAGPYEQFF. In DNA, the CDR3 is TGTGCCAGCAGCGTCGCGGCGGGACCGTATGAGCAGTTCTTC.

Concerning this clonotype: This beta chain is off target for a library built for alpha chains, so its abundance means little. The chain employs TRBV5-1 and TRBJ1-1; TRBD1 matches at 8 bases. Looked up from germline, CDR1 is SGHRS and CDR2 is YFSETQ. The ends lost 6 bases at V and 2 bases at J; junction bases unmatched: 9. This CDR3 contains 15 residues. As DNA, the CDR3 is TGCGCCAGCACCCTTGGAGGGACAGGAAACACTGAAGCTTTCTTT. This sequence encodes CASTLGGTGNTEAFF.